This T cell receptor beta chain was retrieved from a study of blood T cell repertoires in COVID-19 (dated by TCRdb to about 2020). The study in broad terms: Samples from collaborators originated in the United States, Italy and Spain and spanned both the acute and convalescent phases of COVID-19. The prospective study material was composed of cDNA or gDNA derived from T cells, B-cell-depleted T cells, or PBMCs. The dataset comprised deeply sampled blood TCRbeta repertoires from subjects exposed to, actively infected with, or recovered from COVID-19. The repertoires were made available in a free public database intended to serve as a resource for research on the immune response to SARS-CoV-2. Samples were obtained from the ongoing ImmuneRACE study (first 160 participants) and from some 1,300 subjects provided by 6 global collaborators. The sample metadata nearly always contained a de-identified subject ID, COVID-19 status, age in years and sex. HLA class I and class II types, where available, came from metadata supplied by the sample provider rather than from assay-based typing. Paper-wide results and their limitations: Clinical and demographic metadata were provided uncurated, with the amount varying by source and participant.

Participants in the prospective study were aged about 18 to 95 years, lived in 24 United States geographic areas, and enrolled through a virtual design. In the prospective study, participants were assigned to cohorts based on the clinical history participants reported in a screening survey and a study questionnaire. Each participant in the prospective study had whole blood, serum and a nasopharyngeal or oropharyngeal swab collected by mobile phlebotomists. Additional blood draws and questionnaires over an approximately two-month period could optionally be provided by prospective study participants. Before DNA extraction, blood samples from the prospective study were shipped at room temperature or frozen. TCRbeta CDR3 regions were amplified from genomic DNA by means of the immunoSEQ Assay, a bias-controlled multiplex PCR. The study's processing was this. Within the assay, amplification of reference gene primers was used to estimate how many nucleated cells each sample contained. To quantify the absolute abundance of each unique TCRbeta CDR3 rearrangement, sequence reads were collapsed and filtered. For each sample, productive Simpson clonality was calculated as the square root of Simpson's diversity index across productive rearrangements. TCRdb took this table from immuneACCESS and kept in-frame rearrangements with V and J called. Such tables lack part of the clones; where checked against another copy, unresolved V genes explain under half of the gap, and the rest is unexplained. That table is the source of V, J and clone size, and D and trimming were worked out from the DNA. The sample yields about 230,000 clones; roughly 91% were counted once. The ten largest clonotypes hold roughly 4% of the sample.

V is pared back by 5 bases and J by 7 bases, with 16 bases lying between the germline termini. From the cysteine up to the phenylalanine, the CDR3 has a length of 15 residues. Only the CDR3 part of the read is kept: 45 bases, read in frame from the first base. CDR1 is given as SGHNT and CDR2 as YYREEE, both from the germline V gene (reference sequence). As for this clone: The antigen this receptor binds is unknown. The record has no base qualities; no much larger clone is one base away.

Input material: PBMCs or T cells enriched from blood (not recorded which). The sequence is built from TRBV5-4 and TRBJ1-6; D gene: possibly TRBD1, on 6 matching bases. The origin of this receptor is a woman aged 25 to 39 with acute COVID-19. The CDR3 protein: CASRLTGMRNSPLHF. The bases are TGTGCCAGCAGACTAACAGGGATGCGGAATTCACCCCTCCACTTT.